This T cell receptor beta chain is from a study of CD8+ T cells in alopecia areata (dated by TCRdb to the late 2010s). Study-wide context: To study T cell clonal expansion in alopecia areata, the researchers applied high-throughput TCRbeta sequencing to both the C3H/HeJ mouse model and human patients. Human TCRbeta sequencing covered scalp tissue and sorted CD4+ and CD8+ peripheral blood T cells from patchy and totalis/universalis alopecia areata patients and healthy controls. Clonality in the scalp was compared among normal scalp (n=4), patchy alopecia areata scalp (n=8), and alopecia totalis/universalis scalp (n=8). RNA was obtained with the PAXgene miRNA kit for fixed scalp, the miRNeasy kit for PBMCs, and the RNeasy kit for mouse skin. immunoSEQ multiplex PCR using 35 Vbeta forward primers and 13 Jbeta reverse primers was used to amplify TCRbeta CDR3 regions.

Lesional scalp punch biopsies and peripheral blood were obtained from alopecia areata patients. PBMCs were isolated by density centrifugation and stained for CD3, CD4 and CD8, and CD4+ and CD8+ T cells were sorted on a FACSAria. The untreated alopecia areata patients were recruited through a multicenter biomarker study. Blood CD8+ T cells from roughly five biomarker-study patients were further sorted into NKG2D-low and NKG2D-high fractions. The study at large found these results: Resident alphabeta T cells in normal human skin are also sequenced, complicating scalp TCR repertoire analysis, unlike mouse skin dominated by gammadelta T cells. Compared with normal scalp, lesional scalp had higher clonality and more expanded CD8+ clones, particularly in alopecia totalis/universalis, a pattern that suggests antigenic drive. TCR sequences shared between patients were less clear than in mice, possibly partly because of HLA diversity in the patient population.

Based on the germline V gene (reference sequence), the CDR1 and CDR2 sequences are GTSNPN and SVGIG. The CDR3 measures 16 amino acids from cysteine to phenylalanine. Of the read, only the CDR3 DNA is kept; its 48 bases are in frame from base 1. Trimming removed 1 base from V and 0 bases from J, leaving 16 bases between the germline ends. To prepare the library, the immunoSEQ multiplex PCR assay was applied. RNA was extracted from all samples and reverse transcribed into cDNA, which served as template for TCR sequencing. SuperScript III was used for first-strand cDNA synthesis, primed with a 2:1 mix of oligo-dT and random hexamers. A synthetic immune receptor repertoire was used to assess amplification bias, and residual bias was removed computationally. The paper's processing steps were these. Raw reads were preprocessed for error removal, and CDR3 was defined according to IMGT conventions as running from the conserved cysteine to phenylalanine. Clonality was calculated as 1 minus Shannon entropy normalized by log2 of the number of productive unique TCRs. Whether scalp clones were CD4 or CD8 was inferred by matching scalp TCRbeta sequences against CD4 and CD8 repertoires sorted from blood. The table was pulled from immuneACCESS by TCRdb, which kept in-frame rearrangements only. Such tables lose some clones; where checked, under half of the loss comes from unresolved V genes, and the rest has no known cause. D and trimming were read from the DNA, whereas the V and J calls and clone size are those reported in that table. Recorded for this sample are 90,000 to 120,000 clones; roughly 55% of them occurred a single time. Roughly 25% of the sample comes from the top ten.

Details on this clone: Its antigen is not yet known. Base-call qualities are not available, and no considerably larger clone is one nucleotide away.

This TCR was sampled from a human donor with alopecia areata. The specimen sequenced was NKG2D-low CD8+ T cells sorted from blood. The sample's cell subset or site label, in plain terms: sorted CD8+ NKG2D-low blood T cells. Recombination connected TRBV30 to TRBJ2-7, with TRBD2 perhaps the D gene, on 6 matching bases. The CDR3 region reads CAWSDPRGKPSYEQYF. The DNA is as follows: TGTGCCTGGAGTGACCCTCGCGGGAAACCCTCCTACGAGCAGTACTTC.